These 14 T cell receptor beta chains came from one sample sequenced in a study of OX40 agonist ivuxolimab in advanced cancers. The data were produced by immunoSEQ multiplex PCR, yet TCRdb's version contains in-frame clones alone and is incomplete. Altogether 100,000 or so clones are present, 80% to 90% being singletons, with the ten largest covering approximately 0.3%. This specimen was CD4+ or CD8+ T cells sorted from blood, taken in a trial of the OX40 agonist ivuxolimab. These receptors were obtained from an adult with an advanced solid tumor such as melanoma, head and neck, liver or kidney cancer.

CDR3 nucleotides: TGTGCCAGTAGTTTAGCGGGACCACCTGATGCACCCCTCCACTTT. It encodes CASSLAGPPDAPLHF. J is TRBJ1-6 and V is TRBV19; D is possibly TRBD1 (5 bases). The V end was cut by 5 bases, the J end by 11 bases, with 19 bases between. Germline V gene data show CDR1 as LNHDA and CDR2 as SQIVND (reference sequence). This CDR3 has 15 residues.

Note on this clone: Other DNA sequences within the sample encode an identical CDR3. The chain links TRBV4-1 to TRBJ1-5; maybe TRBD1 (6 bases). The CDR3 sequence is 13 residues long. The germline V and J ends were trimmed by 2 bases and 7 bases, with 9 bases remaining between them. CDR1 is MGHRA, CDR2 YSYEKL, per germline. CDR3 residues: CASSQQGWQPQHF. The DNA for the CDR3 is TGCGCCAGCAGCCAACAGGGGTGGCAGCCCCAGCATTTT.

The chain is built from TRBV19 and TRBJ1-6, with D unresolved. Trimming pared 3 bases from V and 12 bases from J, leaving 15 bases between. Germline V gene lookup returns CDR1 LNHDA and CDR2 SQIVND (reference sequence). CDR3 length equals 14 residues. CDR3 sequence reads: CASSIDTTEGPLHF. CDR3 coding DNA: TGTGCCAGTAGTATCGACACTACCGAGGGACCCCTCCACTTT.

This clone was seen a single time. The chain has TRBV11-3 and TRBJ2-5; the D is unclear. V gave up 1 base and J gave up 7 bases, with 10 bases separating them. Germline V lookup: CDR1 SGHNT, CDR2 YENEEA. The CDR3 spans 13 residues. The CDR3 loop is CASSLGASGTQYF. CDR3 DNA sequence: TGTGCCAGCAGCTTAGGCGCCTCGGGGACCCAGTACTTC.

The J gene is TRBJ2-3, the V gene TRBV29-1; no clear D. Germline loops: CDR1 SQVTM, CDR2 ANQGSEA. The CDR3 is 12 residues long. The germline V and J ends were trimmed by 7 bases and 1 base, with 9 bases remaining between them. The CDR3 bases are TGCAGCGCTAGGACCCGCACAGATACGCAGTATTTT. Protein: CSARTRTDTQYF.

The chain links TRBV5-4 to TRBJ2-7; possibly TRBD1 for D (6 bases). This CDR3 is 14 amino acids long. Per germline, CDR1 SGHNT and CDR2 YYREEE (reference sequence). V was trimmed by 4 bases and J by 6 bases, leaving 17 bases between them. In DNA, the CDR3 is TGTGCCAGCAGCGCCCAGGGGAAGCAGGGCGAGCAGTACTTC. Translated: CASSAQGKQGEQYF.

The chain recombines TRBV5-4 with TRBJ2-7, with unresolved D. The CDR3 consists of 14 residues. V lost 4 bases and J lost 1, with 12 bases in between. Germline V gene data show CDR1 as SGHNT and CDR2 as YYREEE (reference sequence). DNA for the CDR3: TGTGCCAGCAGCACGGTGGCCAGATCCTACGAGCAGTACTTC. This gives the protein CASSTVARSYEQYF.

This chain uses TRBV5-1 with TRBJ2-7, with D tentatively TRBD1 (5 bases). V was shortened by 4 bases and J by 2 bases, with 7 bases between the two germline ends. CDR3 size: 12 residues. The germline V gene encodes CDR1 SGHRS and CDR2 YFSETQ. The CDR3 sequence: CASSDSTYEQYF. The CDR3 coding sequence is TGCGCCAGCAGCGACAGCACCTACGAGCAGTACTTC.

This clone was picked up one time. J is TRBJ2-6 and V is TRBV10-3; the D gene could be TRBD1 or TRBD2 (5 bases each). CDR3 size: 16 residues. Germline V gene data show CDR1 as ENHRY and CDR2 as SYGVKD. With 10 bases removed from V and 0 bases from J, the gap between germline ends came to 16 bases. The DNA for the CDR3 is TGTGCCACTGGACCGGGACCCACCTCTGGGGCCAACGTCCTGACTTTC. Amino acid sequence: CATGPGPTSGANVLTF.

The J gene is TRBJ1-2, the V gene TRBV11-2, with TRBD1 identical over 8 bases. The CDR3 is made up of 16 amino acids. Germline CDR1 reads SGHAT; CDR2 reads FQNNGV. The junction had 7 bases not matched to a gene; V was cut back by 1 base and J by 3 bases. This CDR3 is CASSLATGAADYGYTF. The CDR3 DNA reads TGTGCCAGCAGCTTAGCGACAGGGGCGGCGGACTATGGCTACACCTTC.

In DNA form, the CDR3 reads TGTGCCAGTAGTGGCAGGCCCACTAATGAAAAACTGTTTTTT. Protein sequence: CASSGRPTNEKLFF. The chain is built from TRBV19 and TRBJ1-4, with unresolved D. The length of the CDR3 is 14 residues. V dropped 5 bases and J dropped 2 bases, with 9 bases sitting between them. Germline CDR1 reads LNHDA; CDR2 reads SQIVND (reference sequence). Full variable domain (outside the CDR3, taken from reference TRBV19 and TRBJ1-4): DGGITQSPKYLFRKEGQNVTLSCEQNLNHDAMYWYRQDPGQGLRLIYYSQIVNDFQKGDIAEGYSVSREKKESFPLTVTSAQKNPTAFYLCASSGRPTNEKLFFGSGTQLSVL.

The CDR3 loop is CAISEGGGTGELFF. The CDR3 DNA sequence: TGTGCCATCAGTGAGGGAGGGGGCACCGGGGAGCTGTTTTTT. This rearrangement joins TRBV10-3 to TRBJ2-2, with D perhaps assigned TRBD1 or TRBD2 (6 bases each). Looked up from germline, CDR1 is ENHRY and CDR2 is SYGVKD. The CDR3 length is 14 residues. Trimming shortened V by 2 bases and J by 4 bases, and 8 bases separated the two germline ends.

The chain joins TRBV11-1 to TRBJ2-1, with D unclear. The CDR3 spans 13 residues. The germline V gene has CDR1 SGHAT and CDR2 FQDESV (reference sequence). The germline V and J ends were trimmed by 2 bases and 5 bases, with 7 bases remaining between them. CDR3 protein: CASSLSLNNEQFF. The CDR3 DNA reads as TGTGCCAGCAGCTTATCACTTAACAATGAGCAGTTCTTC.

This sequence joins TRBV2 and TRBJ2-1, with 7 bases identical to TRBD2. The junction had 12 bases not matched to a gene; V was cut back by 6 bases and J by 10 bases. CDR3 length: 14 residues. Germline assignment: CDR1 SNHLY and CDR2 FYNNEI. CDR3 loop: CASSRAESSGEQFF. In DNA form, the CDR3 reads TGTGCCAGCAGCAGAGCCGAGTCTAGCGGAGAGCAGTTCTTC.